One sample yielded the 18 T cell receptor beta chains listed below, sequenced in a study of cytomegalovirus exposure and HLA in healthy donors. The primer mix had 60 Vbeta and 13 Jbeta primers. The method was immunoSEQ multiplex PCR; TCRdb's version includes in-frame clones alone and lacks a portion of them. The table includes some 170,000 clones, about 80% detected once. Material for sequencing was PBMCs. The receptor set was obtained from a woman aged 30 to 39 in good health and CMV-seronegative.

The V call is TRBV6-1, the J call TRBJ2-7; possible D gene TRBD2, 5 bases. The germline V and J ends were trimmed by 4 bases and 4 bases, with 20 bases remaining between them. The CDR3 runs to 16 residues. Per the germline V gene, CDR1 is MNHNS and CDR2 is SASEGT. The CDR3 loop is CASSGFHGRTVYEQYF. The CDR3 DNA follows: TGTGCCAGCAGTGGATTTCACGGCAGGACTGTATACGAGCAGTACTTC.

The chain has TRBV6-1 and TRBJ2-5, with 7 bases lining up with TRBD1. There are 11 residues in the CDR3. Germline V gives CDR1 MNHNS, CDR2 SASEGT. CDR3 DNA sequence: TGTCTGTCCGGGACAGAAGAGACCCAGTACTTC. It codes for CLSGTEETQYF.

The chain links TRBV4-3 to TRBJ1-4, with 11 positions matching TRBD1. The germline V gene encodes CDR1 LGHNA and CDR2 YSLEER. V trimming: 0 bases; J trimming: 0 bases; junction bases outside the gene matches: 9. The CDR3 has 20 residues. The CDR3 is CASSQDWTGGRVATNEKLFF. The CDR3 DNA follows: TGCGCCAGCAGCCAAGATTGGACAGGGGGCAGAGTAGCAACTAATGAAAAACTGTTTTTT.

The chain is built from TRBV19 and TRBJ2-7; 7 bases agree with TRBD1. The V gene's germline CDR1 is LNHDA and CDR2 SQIVND (reference sequence). The trim removed 3 bases at V and 0 bases at J, leaving 2 bases unmatched. There are 14 residues in the CDR3. The CDR3 sequence is CASSIRGLSYEQYF. The DNA of the CDR3 is TGTGCCAGTAGTATTAGGGGGCTCTCCTACGAGCAGTACTTC.

This chain links TRBV7-2 with TRBJ2-7; a weak D match, TRBD2 (6 bases). The length of the CDR3 is 14 residues. V was pared by 4 bases and J by 5 bases, with 15 bases between. Per the germline V gene, CDR1 is SGHTA and CDR2 is FQGNSA. CDR3 sequence (DNA): TGTGCCAGCAGCTCCCTGGGTAGCGGCCACGAGCAGTACTTC. Protein product: CASSSLGSGHEQYF.

J is TRBJ2-3 and V is TRBV28; 8 nucleotides line up with TRBD1. From germline, CDR1 is MDHEN and CDR2 SYDVKM. The V and J ends lost 7 bases and 7 bases, in that order; junction bases with no gene match: 16. CDR3 length: 16 amino acids. CDR3 protein: CASISRGQAKAYTQYF. The CDR3 nucleotides read TGTGCCAGCATCTCTCGGGGACAGGCGAAGGCCTATACGCAGTATTTT.

V and J are TRBV6-1 and TRBJ1-1, with D tentatively TRBD1 (5 bases). Germline V gene data show CDR1 as MNHNS and CDR2 as SASEGT. The CDR3 length is 15 residues. The ends were cut back, 6 bases at V and 4 bases at J, with 18 bases in the middle. The CDR3 sequence is CASRSVSPQGTEAFF. The CDR3 coding sequence is TGTGCCAGCAGGTCCGTGTCTCCTCAGGGCACTGAAGCTTTCTTT.

The chain joins TRBV28 to TRBJ2-1; TRBD2 might be the D (6 bases). CDR3 size: 13 residues. Trimming stripped 6 bases from V and 12 bases from J, with 18 bases between. In germline, CDR1 is MDHEN, CDR2 SYDVKM. CDR3 coding DNA: TGTGCCAGCAGAGTAAGGGCCCTCGGGAGGCAGTTCTTC. It translates to CASRVRALGRQFF.

The chain employs TRBV5-8 and TRBJ2-3; the D is unclear. Trimming shortened V by 10 bases and J by 5 bases, and 5 bases separated the two germline ends. The germline V gene encodes CDR1 SGHTS and CDR2 YDEGEE. This CDR3 region has 9 residues. The chain's CDR3 is CACIDTQYF. In nucleotides, the CDR3 is TGTGCCTGTATAGATACGCAGTATTTT.

The chain combines TRBV19 with TRBJ2-7, with D perhaps matching TRBD1 (5 bases). V lost 7 bases, J lost 0 bases, and 13 bases lay in between. The CDR3 has 14 residues. Germline lookup yields CDR1 LNHDA and CDR2 SQIVND (reference sequence). The CDR3 loop reads CASKLRDSSYEQYF. DNA of the CDR3: TGTGCCAGTAAGCTGCGCGACAGCTCCTACGAGCAGTACTTC.

The chain recombines TRBV28 with TRBJ2-7; D is possibly TRBD2 (5 bases). The CDR3 is made up of 14 amino acids. Trimming cost V 7 bases and J 0 bases, with 13 bases left between them. Looked up from germline, CDR1 is MDHEN and CDR2 is SYDVKM. In DNA form, the CDR3 reads TGTGCCAGCATCTTACCGGGGTCCTCCTACGAGCAGTACTTC. As protein: CASILPGSSYEQYF. Full variable domain (remainder filled in from reference TRBV28 and TRBJ2-7): DVKVTQSSRYLVKRTGEKVFLECVQDMDHENMFWYRQDPGLGLRLIYFSYDVKMKEKGDIPEGYSVSREKKERFSLILESASTNQTSMYLCASILPGSSYEQYFGPGTRLTVT.

V usage is TRBV27 and J usage is TRBJ2-7; D perhaps matches TRBD1 (6 bases). Trimming pared 8 bases from V and 2 bases from J, leaving 13 bases between. This CDR3 contains 13 residues. Germline values: CDR1 MNHEY, CDR2 SMNVEV (reference sequence). CDR3 sequence: CASWTVNPYEQYF. For the CDR3, the DNA is TGTGCCAGCTGGACAGTCAACCCCTACGAGCAGTACTTC.

This clone was counted only a few times. This chain links TRBV7-6 with TRBJ2-7; 8 nucleotides agree with TRBD2. The V gene end was trimmed by 5 bases and the J gene end by 3 bases; junction bases not matched to a gene: 3. The CDR3 extends over 13 amino acids. The germline CDR1 and CDR2 sequences are SGHVS and FNYEAQ. This CDR3 is CASSPSGGYEQYF. As DNA, the CDR3 is TGTGCCAGCAGCCCCAGCGGGGGCTACGAGCAGTACTTC.

This clone was observed a single time. The chain employs TRBV4-1 and TRBJ2-6; D not resolved. The germline gives CDR1 MGHRA, CDR2 YSYEKL. V lost 1 base and J lost 0, with 7 bases in between. The CDR3 sequence is 16 residues long. CDR3 bases: TGCGCCAGCAGCCAAGTACCCGGCTCTGGGGCCAACGTCCTGACTTTC. It translates to CASSQVPGSGANVLTF.

This sequence joins TRBV6-1 and TRBJ1-5, with 8 bases identical to TRBD1. Trimming took 4 bases from V and 7 from J; bases not matched to a gene: 9. The CDR3 is 15 residues long. Germline CDR1 reads MNHNS; CDR2 reads SASEGT. The CDR3: CASSGPDREVQPQHF. The CDR3 DNA reads TGTGCCAGCAGTGGGCCGGACAGGGAGGTACAGCCCCAGCATTTT.

V gene TRBV19 combines with J gene TRBJ2-7; the D gene is possibly TRBD1 (6 bases). The CDR3 covers 13 residues. With 3 bases removed from V and 5 bases from J, the gap between germline ends came to 11 bases. CDR1 and CDR2 (germline): LNHDA, SQIVND (reference sequence). CDR3 sequence (DNA): TGTGCCAGTAGTATTTCGGACAGAAACGAGCAGTACTTC. Residues: CASSISDRNEQYF. Filled out from reference TRBV19 and TRBJ2-7, the complete variable domain reads DGGITQSPKYLFRKEGQNVTLSCEQNLNHDAMYWYRQDPGQGLRLIYYSQIVNDFQKGDIAEGYSVSREKKESFPLTVTSAQKNPTAFYLCASSISDRNEQYFGPGTRLTVT.

The genes are TRBV4-3 and TRBJ2-1, with D perhaps matching TRBD2 (6 bases). Trimming stripped 0 bases from V and 13 bases from J, with 16 bases between. This CDR3 region has 14 residues. Germline V lookup: CDR1 LGHNA, CDR2 YSLEER. CDR3 amino acids: CASSQDEVPGTQFF. The CDR3 coding sequence is TGCGCCAGCAGCCAAGATGAGGTTCCGGGGACTCAGTTCTTC.

This chain joins TRBV27 and TRBJ2-7; D may be TRBD2 (6 bases). The ends were cut back, 5 bases at V and 0 bases at J, with 14 bases in the middle. Germline values: CDR1 MNHEY, CDR2 SMNVEV (reference sequence). The length of the CDR3 is 15 residues. CDR3 sequence reads: CASSVPGGLSYEQYF. DNA for the CDR3: TGTGCCAGCAGTGTCCCCGGGGGACTCTCCTACGAGCAGTACTTC.